Sequencing of this T cell receptor (beta chain) was carried out in a study of blood T cells in healthy people across ages. General observations from the study: Naive T cell percentage showed a strong correlation with TCR beta diversity.

Then a second PCR, running roughly 6 to 12 cycles, was carried out with a sample-barcoded 5' primer and a J-beta primer mix. TCRdb redid the calling of the 5' RACE reads with MiXCR, one entry per CDR3 protein. The sample has 700,000 to 950,000 distinct CDR3 sequences; roughly 60% are singletons. Germline CDR1 ENHRY, CDR2 SYGVKD. The V gene lost 5 bases and the J gene lost 4 bases, with 11 bases spanning the gap. This CDR3 comprises 13 residues. Concerning this clonotype: Antigen: not known.

This clonotype was obtained from a man aged 25 to 45 in good health. The specimen was blood. The V gene is TRBV10-3, the J gene TRBJ1-2; perhaps TRBD1 as D (5 bases). DNA of the CDR3: TGTGCCATCAGTCCAGGGATCCCCTATGGCTACACCTTC. As protein: CAISPGIPYGYTF.